This T cell receptor (beta chain) was sequenced during a study of breast tumors, draining lymph nodes, adjacent tissues. Axillary draining lymph nodes of breast cancer patients supplied the node samples. There are many counts of this clonotype. TCRdb reanalysed the multiplex PCR reads using MiXCR and keeps one entry per CDR3 protein. The sample consists of 270,000 or so distinct CDR3 sequences, 30% to 35% of them appearing once. V shed 3 bases, J shed 5 bases, and the junction held 6 bases outside the gene matches. The CDR3 contains 14 residues. Germline V CDR1 and CDR2: SGHAT, FQNNGV. J is TRBJ2-5 and V is TRBV11-2; TRBD1 agrees at 7 bases. Source material: axillary lymph node tissue. This sequence was found in a female donor with breast cancer. Some clones in this sample may be carry-over from other donors' samples. CDR3 protein: CASSLAGGDETQYF. The CDR3 nucleotides read TGTGCCAGCAGCTTGGCAGGGGGTGACGAGACCCAGTACTTC.